Listed below are T cell receptor beta chains from one sample, sequenced in a study of vaccination and CD4 T cells after COVID-19. Each CDR3 protein is one row after TCRdb ran MiXCR on the PCR reads. The sample carries more than 20,000 distinct CDR3 sequences, about 52% recorded once. No antigen is known for these receptors. The sequencing input was CD4+ T cells from blood, cultured in vitro. These TCRs come from a human donor who had recovered from COVID-19. CDR3s include the opening cysteine and the closing phenylalanine or tryptophan. Fields, in order: clone size, D gene, CDR3 length, J gene, V gene, CDR3 DNA, CDR3 protein. The D gene is left open where the match is weak. Size tells how often a clone was seen (once, few, many) or the class of an expanded clone, and some rows leave it out.

>.|TRBD2|14|TRBJ2-7|TRBV6-2/TRBV6-3
TGTGCCAGCAGTTCTCTAGCGGATCCCTACGAGCAGTACTTC
CASSSLADPYEQYF
>.|TRBD2|18|TRBJ2-1|TRBV20-1
TGCAGTGCCATCGGGGGACTAGCTTTCCTTAGCTCCTACAATGAGCAGTTCTTC
CSAIGGLAFLSSYNEQFF
>.|.|15|TRBJ2-3|TRBV4-1
TGCGCCAGCAGCCTTACAGGGTTCCTCACAGATACGCAGTATTTT
CASSLTGFLTDTQYF
>.|.|13|TRBJ2-5|TRBV2
TGTGCCAGCAGCAGGGACTCCCAAGAGACCCAGTACTTC
CASSRDSQETQYF
>.|TRBD2|16|TRBJ2-1|TRBV19
TGTGCCAGTAGTATATTAGGAGCGGGGGGGCTTAATGAGCAGTTCTTC
CASSILGAGGLNEQFF
>few|.|16|TRBJ2-7|TRBV6-2/TRBV6-3
TGTGCCAGCAGCCTTGGGAGTGGACCCAGCTCCTACGAGCAGTACTTC
CASSLGSGPSSYEQYF
>.|TRBD2|16|TRBJ2-5|TRBV7-9
TGTGCCAGCAGCCCGAAGGGACTAGCGGGAGGAGAGACCCAGTACTTC
CASSPKGLAGGETQYF
>few|.|13|TRBJ1-1|TRBV6-1
TGTGCCAGCAGTGAATGGGGGCGGGGTGAAGCTTTCTTT
CASSEWGRGEAFF
>.|TRBD1|14|TRBJ1-2|TRBV10-3
TGTGCCATCAGTGGGGACAGGGGTGACTATGGCTACACCTTC
CAISGDRGDYGYTF
>.|.|11|TRBJ1-1|TRBV30
TGTGCCTCCGGGGGACCTTATGAAGCTTTCTTT
CASGGPYEAFF
>few|.|16|TRBJ1-6|TRBV2
TGTGCCAGCCGGGATGAGGGGAGCTCCTATAATTCACCCCTCCACTTT
CASRDEGSSYNSPLHF
>.|TRBD2|18|TRBJ2-2|TRBV7-9
TGTGCCAGCAGCTCGCCCAGTACTAGCGGGGTTAGTACCGGGGAGCTGTTTTTT
CASSSPSTSGVSTGELFF
>.|.|15|TRBJ2-3|TRBV7-2
TGTGCCAGCAGCTTAGTCGGGACATCCACAGATACGCAGTATTTT
CASSLVGTSTDTQYF
>.|.|12|TRBJ1-1|TRBV12-5
TGTGCTAGTGCCTTGGCCGGGACCGAAGCTTTCTTT
CASALAGTEAFF
>.|TRBD1|14|TRBJ1-2|TRBV12-3/TRBV12-4
TGTGCCAGCAGCCCTCGACAGGGGGCCGGTGGCTACACCTTC
CASSPRQGAGGYTF
>.|.|15|TRBJ2-3|TRBV4-2
TGTGCCAGCAGCCAAGTCCCGGCCGTACCAGATACGCAGTATTTT
CASSQVPAVPDTQYF
>.|.|13|TRBJ2-3|TRBV6-2/TRBV6-3
TGTGCCAGCGTCAACCCGCATACTGATACGCAGTATTTT
CASVNPHTDTQYF
>.|.|12|TRBJ1-1|TRBV11-3
TGTGTCAGCAGCTTGAGGAACACTGAAGCTTTCTTT
CVSSLRNTEAFF
>.|.|12|TRBJ1-6|TRBV7-9
TGTGCCAGCAGCATCGGAAATTCACCCCTCCACTTT
CASSIGNSPLHF
>.|TRBD1|14|TRBJ1-2|TRBV6-5
TGTGCCAGCAGTTACTCCCCAGGGGGCGCCGGCTACACCTTC
CASSYSPGGAGYTF
>.|.|14|TRBJ2-2|TRBV27
TGTGCCAGCAAGGGGCTAGTGGGCACCGGGGAGCTGTTTTTT
CASKGLVGTGELFF
>.|.|14|TRBJ1-1|TRBV5-1
TGCGCCAGCAGCTTGGCCTGGGGGTCCACTGAAGCTTTCTTT
CASSLAWGSTEAFF
>few|TRBD1|14|TRBJ1-2|TRBV7-2
TGTGCCAGCAGCGGTACAGGGGGCGCCTCTGGCTACACCTTC
CASSGTGGASGYTF
>.|.|17|TRBJ1-6|TRBV5-4
TGTGCCAGCAGCGGGGGGGGCGGCCCCGAAACAAATTCACCCCTCCACTTT
CASSGGGGPETNSPLHF
>.|TRBD1|14|TRBJ2-5|TRBV24-1
TGTGCCACCAGTGATTCGGACAGGGGGGGGACCCAGTACTTC
CATSDSDRGGTQYF
>.|.|17|TRBJ2-7|TRBV30
TGTGCCTGCTACCGGGACCGTGATGGGCGGAGAGGGGGGGAGCAGTACTTC
CACYRDRDGRRGGEQYF
>.|TRBD1|18|TRBJ2-7|TRBV20-1
TGCAGTGCTAGGAAGAGGGGGACAGGGGGTTACGAGGCCTACGAGCAGTACTTC
CSARKRGTGGYEAYEQYF
>.|TRBD1|16|TRBJ1-6|TRBV7-6
TGTGCCAGCAGCTCAACAAAAGGGGGCTTGGATTCACCCCTCCACTTT
CASSSTKGGLDSPLHF
>.|.|15|TRBJ2-7|TRBV5-4
TGTGCCAGCAGCTTGGCTGGGGCAAAGATGAACGAGCAGTACTTC
CASSLAGAKMNEQYF
>once|.|15|TRBJ1-6|TRBV9
TGTGCCAGCAGCGTAGATTTGGGGCAGAATTCACCCCTCCACTTT
CASSVDLGQNSPLHF
>few|TRBD1|13|TRBJ1-2|TRBV20-1
TGCAGTGCAACCGGACAGGGGGATTGGGGCTACACCTTC
CSATGQGDWGYTF
>.|.|15|TRBJ1-6|TRBV2
TGTGCCAGCTCCCCCCGGGGGGGGTTGAGTTCACCCCTCCACTTT
CASSPRGGLSSPLHF
>.|TRBD1|15|TRBJ2-1|TRBV6-1
TGTGCCAGCAGTCCGGGACAGGGGATTATCGATGAGCAGTTCTTC
CASSPGQGIIDEQFF
>.|.|13|TRBJ1-1|TRBV7-6
TGTGCCAGCAGCTTAGCGCAGGGTAATGAAGCTTTCTTT
CASSLAQGNEAFF
>.|TRBD2|15|TRBJ2-1|TRBV20-1
TGCAGTGCAAGGAGCGGGGGGGCTGGGTACAATGAGCAGTTCTTC
CSARSGGAGYNEQFF
>few|TRBD1|15|TRBJ2-7|TRBV2
TGTGCCAGCAGTGAAACAGGGGGCTTTGGGTACGAGCAGTACTTC
CASSETGGFGYEQYF
>few|.|13|TRBJ2-5|TRBV21-1
TGTGCCAGACCGGGACTATCTCAAGAGACCCAGTACTTC
CARPGLSQETQYF
>.|.|14|TRBJ2-2|TRBV27
TGTGCCAGCAGTTCAGGGAGAAGCACCGGGGAGCTGTTTTTT
CASSSGRSTGELFF
>.|.|13|TRBJ1-2|TRBV28
TGTGCCAGCAGCCGTGAGGGGCCCTATGGCTACACCTTC
CASSREGPYGYTF
>.|.|14|TRBJ1-4|TRBV19
TGTGCCAGTAGTATACAGGGTACAAATGAAAAACTGTTTTTT
CASSIQGTNEKLFF
>.|TRBD1|14|TRBJ1-2|TRBV20-1
TGCAGTGCTGGCCCTAGGGACAGGGCCTATGGCTACACCTTC
CSAGPRDRAYGYTF
>.|.|16|TRBJ2-1|TRBV6-5
TGTGCCAGCAGTTACTCCCCCGGGGCCTCCTACAATGAGCAGTTCTTC
CASSYSPGASYNEQFF
>.|.|14|TRBJ1-1|TRBV5-1
TGCGCCAGCAGCTTAAGGGAAGCGAACACTGAAGCTTTCTTT
CASSLREANTEAFF
>.|TRBD1|16|TRBJ2-2|TRBV2
TGTGCCAGCAGTGGACGGACAGGGCTCAACACCGGGGAGCTGTTTTTT
CASSGRTGLNTGELFF
>once|.|16|TRBJ2-7|TRBV12-3/TRBV12-4
TGTGCCAGCAGTCCAATACCCCGACGGATCTCCTACGAGCAGTACTTC
CASSPIPRRISYEQYF
>.|TRBD2|16|TRBJ2-1|TRBV11-2
TGTGCCAGCAGCTCCCCTCGGCGGGGGGTCTACAATGAGCAGTTCTTC
CASSSPRRGVYNEQFF
>.|TRBD1|14|TRBJ1-4|TRBV4-1
TGCGCCAGCAGCCAAGGAGGGGACAGCCCTGGGCTGTTTTTT
CASSQGGDSPGLFF
>.|TRBD2|16|TRBJ2-3|TRBV7-3
TGTGCCAGCAGCTTACGCAGCGGGAGGGCCGGAGATACGCAGTATTTT
CASSLRSGRAGDTQYF
>few|.|16|TRBJ2-2|TRBV15
TGTGCCACCAGCAGAGATACGGCTAGTGTCACCGGGGAGCTGTTTTTT
CATSRDTASVTGELFF
>few|TRBD1|16|TRBJ1-2|TRBV7-3
TGTGCCAGCAGCGCCGACCCGGGACAGGGGGCCCAAGGCTACACCTTC
CASSADPGQGAQGYTF
>few|.|15|TRBJ1-1|TRBV20-1
TGCAGTGCTAGTCTTAGCTTAAGGGTTAACACTGAAGCTTTCTTT
CSASLSLRVNTEAFF
>few|TRBD2|13|TRBJ2-7|TRBV6-1
TGTGCCAGCAGACTAGCGGGGAACTACGAGCAGTACTTC
CASRLAGNYEQYF
>.|TRBD1|15|TRBJ2-7|TRBV27
TGTGCCAGCAGTAGACAGGGGGGAGGACTACCCGAGCAGTACTTC
CASSRQGGGLPEQYF
>.|.|14|TRBJ1-5|TRBV2
TGTGCCAGCAGAGTGGAAGGGATTGGACAGCCCCAGCATTTT
CASRVEGIGQPQHF
>.|.|16|TRBJ1-2|TRBV20-1
TGCAGTGCTAGAGGGGGAGGGGGGGCGGCTAACTATGGCTACACCTTC
CSARGGGGAANYGYTF
>.|TRBD2|15|TRBJ2-7|TRBV20-1
TGCAGTGCTAGAGCAGGAGCGGGAGGGTATAACGAGCAGTACTTC
CSARAGAGGYNEQYF
>few|.|13|TRBJ1-1|TRBV6-2/TRBV6-3
TGTGCCAGCCGGAGGATGGGGAACACTGAAGCTTTCTTT
CASRRMGNTEAFF